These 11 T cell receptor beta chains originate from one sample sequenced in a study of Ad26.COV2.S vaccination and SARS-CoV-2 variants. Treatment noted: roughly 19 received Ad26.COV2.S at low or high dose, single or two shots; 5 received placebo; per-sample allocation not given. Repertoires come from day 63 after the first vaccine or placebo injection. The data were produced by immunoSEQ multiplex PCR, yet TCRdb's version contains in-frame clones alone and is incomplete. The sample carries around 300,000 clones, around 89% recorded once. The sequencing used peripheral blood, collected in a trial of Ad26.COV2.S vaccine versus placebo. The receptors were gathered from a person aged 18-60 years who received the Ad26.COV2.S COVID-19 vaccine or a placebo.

The CDR3 here is CASRGSDATPNQPQHF. The CDR3 DNA is TGTGCCAGCAGGGGAAGTGACGCCACCCCCAATCAGCCCCAGCATTTT. The chain employs TRBV28 and TRBJ1-5; no clear D gene. The CDR3 is 16 amino acids. Looked up from germline, CDR1 is MDHEN and CDR2 is SYDVKM. Trimming shortened V by 6 bases and J by 3 bases, and 18 bases separated the two germline ends.

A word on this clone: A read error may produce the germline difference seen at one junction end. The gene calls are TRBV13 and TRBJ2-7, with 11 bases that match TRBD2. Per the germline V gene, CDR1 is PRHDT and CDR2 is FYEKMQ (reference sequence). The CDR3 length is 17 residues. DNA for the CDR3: TGTGCCAGCAGTTCCACTTCCCTAGCGGGAGGCTCCCACGAGCAGTACTTC. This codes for CASSSTSLAGGSHEQYF.

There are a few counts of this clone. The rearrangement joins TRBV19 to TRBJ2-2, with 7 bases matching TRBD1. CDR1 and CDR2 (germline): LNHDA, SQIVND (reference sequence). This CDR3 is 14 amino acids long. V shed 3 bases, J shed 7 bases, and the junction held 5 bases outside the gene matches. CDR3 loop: CASSILHRGGELFF. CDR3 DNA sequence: TGTGCCAGTAGTATTCTTCACAGGGGCGGGGAGCTGTTTTTT. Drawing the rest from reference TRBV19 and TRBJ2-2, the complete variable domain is DGGITQSPKYLFRKEGQNVTLSCEQNLNHDAMYWYRQDPGQGLRLIYYSQIVNDFQKGDIAEGYSVSREKKESFPLTVTSAQKNPTAFYLCASSILHRGGELFFGEGSRLTVL.

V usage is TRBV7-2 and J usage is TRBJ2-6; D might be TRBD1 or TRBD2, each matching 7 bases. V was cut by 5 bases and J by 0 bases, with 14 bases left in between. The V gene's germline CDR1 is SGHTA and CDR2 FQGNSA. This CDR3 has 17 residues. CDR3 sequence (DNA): TGTGCCAGCAGCACCAGGGGGGGGGACTCTGGGGCCAACGTCCTGACTTTC. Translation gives CASSTRGGDSGANVLTF.

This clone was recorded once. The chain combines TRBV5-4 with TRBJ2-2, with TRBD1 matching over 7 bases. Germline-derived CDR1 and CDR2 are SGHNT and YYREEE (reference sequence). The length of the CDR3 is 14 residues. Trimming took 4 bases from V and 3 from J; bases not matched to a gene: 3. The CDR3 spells CASSLDRDTGELFF. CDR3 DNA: TGTGCCAGCAGCCTCGACAGGGACACCGGGGAGCTGTTTTTT.

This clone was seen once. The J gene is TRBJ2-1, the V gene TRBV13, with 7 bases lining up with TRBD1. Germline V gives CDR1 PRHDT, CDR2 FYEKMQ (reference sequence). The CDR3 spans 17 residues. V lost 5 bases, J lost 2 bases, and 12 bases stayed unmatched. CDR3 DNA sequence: TGTGCCAGCAGCACCGCGTCCGGGGACAGAGCCTACAATGAGCAGTTCTTC. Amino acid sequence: CASSTASGDRAYNEQFF.

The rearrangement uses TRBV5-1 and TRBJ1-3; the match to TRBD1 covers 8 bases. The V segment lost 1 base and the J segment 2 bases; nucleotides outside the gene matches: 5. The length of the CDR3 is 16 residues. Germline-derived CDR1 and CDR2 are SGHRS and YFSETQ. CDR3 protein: CASSLTGGDTGNTIYF. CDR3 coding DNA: TGCGCCAGCAGCTTGACAGGGGGTGATACTGGAAACACCATATATTTT.

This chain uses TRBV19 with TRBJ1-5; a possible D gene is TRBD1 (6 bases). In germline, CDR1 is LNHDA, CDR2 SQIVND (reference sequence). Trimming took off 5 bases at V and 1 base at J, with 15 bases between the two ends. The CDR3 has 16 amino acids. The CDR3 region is CASSVLRGGSNQPQHF. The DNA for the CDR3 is TGTGCCAGTAGTGTCCTCAGGGGTGGAAGCAATCAGCCCCAGCATTTT.

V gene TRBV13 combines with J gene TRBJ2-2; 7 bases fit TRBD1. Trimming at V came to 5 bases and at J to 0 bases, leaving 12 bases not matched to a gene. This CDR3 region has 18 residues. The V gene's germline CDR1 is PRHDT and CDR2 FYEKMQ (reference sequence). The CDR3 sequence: CASSPHRVGQSNTGELFF. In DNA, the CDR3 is TGTGCCAGCAGCCCCCACCGCGTGGGACAGTCGAACACCGGGGAGCTGTTTTTT. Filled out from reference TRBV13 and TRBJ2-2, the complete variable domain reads AAGVIQSPRHLIKEKRETATLKCYPIPRHDTVYWYQQGPGQDPQFLISFYEKMQSDKGSIPDRFSAQQFSDYHSELNMSSLELGDSALYFCASSPHRVGQSNTGELFFGEGSRLTVL.

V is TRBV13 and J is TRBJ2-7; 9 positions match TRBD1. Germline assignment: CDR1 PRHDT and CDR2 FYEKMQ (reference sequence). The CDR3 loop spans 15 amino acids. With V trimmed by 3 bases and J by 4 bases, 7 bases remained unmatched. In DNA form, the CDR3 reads TGTGCCAGCAGCTTCACCGGGACAGGGTATTACGAGCAGTACTTC. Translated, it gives CASSFTGTGYYEQYF.

The CDR3 spells CASSIPGDGNTIYF. CDR3 nucleotides: TGTGCCAGTAGTATACCGGGGGATGGAAACACCATATATTTT. V gene TRBV19 combines with J gene TRBJ1-3, with D possibly being TRBD1 (5 bases). Germline V gene data show CDR1 as LNHDA and CDR2 as SQIVND (reference sequence). Between the trimmed V and J ends, which lost 2 bases and 3 bases, there was a span of 8 bases. CDR3 size: 14 residues.